This T cell receptor beta chain stems from a study of OX40 agonist ivuxolimab in advanced cancers. At the level of the study: Anti-PD-1, anti-PD-L1 or anti-CTLA-4 therapy given earlier was allowed, and 40% had some. One patient with hepatocellular carcinoma and two with cutaneous melanoma, three in all, had partial responses.

Generated by immunoSEQ multiplex PCR, the TCRdb table keeps only in-frame clones and is missing some. In the table there are tens of thousands of clones, roughly 90% of which are singletons. The CDR3 runs to 15 residues. The V gene lost 2 bases and the J gene lost 5 bases, with 14 bases spanning the gap. Germline V gene data show CDR1 as KGHSH and CDR2 as LQKENI. The source of this sequence is an adult with an advanced solid tumor such as melanoma, head and neck, liver or kidney cancer. The chain recombines TRBV18 with TRBJ2-3; D unresolved. The sequencing used CD4+ or CD8+ T cells sorted from blood, collected in a trial of the OX40 agonist ivuxolimab. CDR3 amino acids: CASSPVQTGLDTQYF. CDR3 DNA sequence: TGTGCCAGCTCACCAGTACAAACCGGGTTAGATACGCAGTATTTT.